This T cell receptor beta chain was recovered during a study of cytomegalovirus exposure and HLA in healthy donors. For the study at large: Genotyping showed roughly 83% of over 350 donors falling in the Caucasian-associated ancestry cluster.

The PCR used 60 Vbeta and 13 Jbeta primers. Authors' data handling: Roughly 76 million unique TCR beta chains, some 9.9 million of them shared, were counted by a later analysis. The repertoire was sequenced with immunoSEQ multiplex PCR; TCRdb's copy has only in-frame clones and lacks some. That table is the source of V, J and clone size, and D and trimming were worked out from the DNA. The data contain around 170,000 clones, approximately 83% of them seen just once; the ten biggest clones take up more than 1.5%. On this clone itself: Its antigen is still unknown.

The V gene lost 5 bases and the J gene lost 2 bases, with 19 bases spanning the gap. The CDR3 covers 17 residues. Germline loops: CDR1 SGHVS, CDR2 FNYEAQ. General study results and limits: While the bulk of TCR sequences proved rare, some public TCRs turned up in many donors. A missense variant in DCLRE1C was later tied to TCR beta V- and J-gene trimming.

The rearrangement joins TRBV7-6 to TRBJ1-3; no reliable D call. The sequence was obtained from a woman aged 18-29 years in good health and CMV-seronegative. Material: PBMCs. CDR3 loop: CASSHRGLGRTGNTIYF. CDR3 coding DNA: TGTGCCAGCAGCCACCGAGGGTTGGGTAGGACTGGAAACACCATATATTTT.